These 21 T cell receptor beta chains were sequenced from one sample in a study of T cell changes during pregnancy in multiple sclerosis. Assay used: immunoSEQ multiplex PCR; TCRdb lists only in-frame clones, some missing. The sample carries approximately 83,000 clones, over 85% recorded once. The sequences come from peripheral blood, collected in the first trimester of pregnancy. The receptors originated from a female donor with multiple sclerosis, enrolled in a pregnancy study.

This chain links TRBV19 with TRBJ2-7; 10 positions match TRBD2. Germline V gene data show CDR1 as LNHDA and CDR2 as SQIVND (reference sequence). The ends lost 5 bases at V and 0 bases at J; junction bases unmatched: 10. CDR3 length: 17 residues. CDR3 DNA sequence: TGTGCCAGTAGTGGTGCTAGCGGGGGAACGAGCTCCTACGAGCAGTACTTC. It specifies CASSGASGGTSSYEQYF.

V is TRBV4-1 and J is TRBJ1-1; 7 nucleotides line up with TRBD1. The CDR3 totals 15 residues. V shed 0 bases, J shed 3 bases, and the junction held 4 bases outside the gene matches. Germline V lookup: CDR1 MGHRA, CDR2 YSYEKL. For the CDR3, the DNA is TGCGCCAGCAGCCAAGATGAGGGGGCGGACACTGAAGCTTTCTTT. As protein: CASSQDEGADTEAFF.

The chain couples TRBV11-3 to TRBJ2-3; 7 bases line up with TRBD2. CDR3 length equals 13 residues. From germline, CDR1 is SGHNT and CDR2 YENEEA. V gave up 5 bases and J gave up 1 base; unmatched junction bases: 0. In DNA, the CDR3 is TGTGCCAGCAGCGGGGGGGGCACAGATACGCAGTATTTT. Its translation is CASSGGGTDTQYF.

The chain links TRBV7-9 to TRBJ1-2, with D possibly TRBD1 on 5 matching bases. The germline V gene has CDR1 SEHNR and CDR2 FQNEAQ (reference sequence). Trimming cost V 6 bases and J 8 bases, with 16 bases left between them. This CDR3 is built from 13 residues. CDR3 region: CASSSGIMDGYTF. The CDR3 DNA is TGTGCCAGCAGTTCAGGGATTATGGACGGCTACACCTTC.

The CDR3 loop is CASSPTGAGHGYTF. CDR3 nucleotides: TGTGCCAGCAGCCCCACCGGTGCAGGCCATGGCTACACCTTC. V usage is TRBV14 and J usage is TRBJ1-2, with D hard to call. V lost 4 bases to trimming and J lost 6 bases, with 15 bases between them. This CDR3 has 14 amino acids. Germline CDR1 and CDR2: SGHDN and FVKESK.

This rearrangement joins TRBV30 to TRBJ1-2, with D maybe TRBD1 (5 bases). Deletions cut 6 bases from V and 1 base from J, with 9 bases between. The CDR3 contains 12 residues. CDR1 and CDR2 (germline): GTSNPN, SVGIG (reference sequence). The CDR3 sequence is CACYQGNYGYTF. The CDR3 coding sequence is TGTGCCTGTTACCAGGGTAACTATGGCTACACCTTC.

The chain employs TRBV5-1 and TRBJ2-1; 7 positions agree with TRBD2. V was pared by 4 bases and J by 1 base, with 8 bases of the junction left unmatched. In germline, CDR1 is SGHRS, CDR2 YFSETQ. The CDR3 length is 16 residues. DNA for the CDR3: TGCGCCAGCAGCGTCCAGCGGGGCCTTTCCTACAATGAGCAGTTCTTC. It encodes CASSVQRGLSYNEQFF.

This chain uses TRBV13 with TRBJ1-1; D gene unclear. CDR3 length equals 17 residues. Germline CDR1 and CDR2: PRHDT and FYEKMQ (reference sequence). The germline V and J ends were trimmed by 0 bases and 6 bases, with 20 bases remaining between them. The CDR3 DNA follows: TGTGCCAGCAGCTTAGGAAGTTTAGGAACAGTCGGCCCTGAAGCTTTCTTT. The encoded protein is CASSLGSLGTVGPEAFF.

The chain uses TRBV14 and TRBJ1-6, with 8 bases matching TRBD1. Trimming removed 3 bases from V and 9 bases from J; junction bases left unmatched: 16. CDR1 SGHDN and CDR2 FVKESK come from the germline V gene. The CDR3 extends over 18 amino acids. DNA of the CDR3: TGTGCCAGCAGCCAGGGGGGGACCTCGGACAGGGTAGGTTCACCCCTCCACTTT. It translates to CASSQGGTSDRVGSPLHF. Drawing the rest from reference TRBV14 and TRBJ1-6, the complete variable domain is EAGVTQFPSHSVIEKGQTVTLRCDPISGHDNLYWYRRVMGKEIKFLLHFVKESKQDESGMPNNRFLAERTGGTYSTLKVQPAELEDSGVYFCASSQGGTSDRVGSPLHFGNGTRLTVT.

The V call is TRBV27, the J call TRBJ1-6; maybe TRBD1 (6 bases). The CDR3 length is 14 residues. V was shortened by 6 bases and J by 0 bases, with 6 bases between the two germline ends. CDR1 is MNHEY, CDR2 SMNVEV, per germline (reference sequence). CDR3 loop: CASRDSSYNSPLHF. The CDR3 bases are TGTGCCAGCAGGGACAGCTCCTATAATTCACCCCTCCACTTT.

The V and J genes are TRBV25-1 and TRBJ2-3, with 8 bases lining up with TRBD2. This CDR3 region has 14 residues. Germline CDR1 reads MGHDK; CDR2 reads SYGVNS. V shed 2 bases, J shed 6 bases, and the junction held 4 bases outside the gene matches. CDR3 sequence reads: CASSELASGDTQYF. The CDR3 DNA is TGTGCCAGCAGTGAACTCGCTAGCGGGGATACGCAGTATTTT.

The V and J genes are TRBV9 and TRBJ2-3, with D unclear. The germline V and J ends were trimmed by 4 bases and 5 bases, with 8 bases remaining between them. This CDR3 contains 12 residues. Germline V CDR1 and CDR2: SGDLS, YYNGEE. The CDR3 sequence: CASSPPQDTQYF. In DNA form, the CDR3 reads TGTGCCAGCAGCCCCCCACAAGATACGCAGTATTTT.

This clone was detected ten times or more. The rearrangement uses TRBV7-9 and TRBJ2-1; tentative D call: TRBD2 (5 bases). Germline values: CDR1 SEHNR, CDR2 FQNEAQ (reference sequence). CDR3 length equals 12 residues. V gave up 5 bases and J gave up 3 bases, with 5 bases separating them. CDR3 in amino acids: CASSRGYNEQFF. Here the CDR3 DNA reads TGTGCCAGCAGCCGGGGCTACAATGAGCAGTTCTTC. Full variable domain (remainder filled in from reference TRBV7-9 and TRBJ2-1): DTGVSQNPRHKITKRGQNVTFRCDPISEHNRLYWYRQTLGQGPEFLTYFQNEAQLEKSRLLSDRFSAERPKGSFSTLEIQRTEQGDSAMYLCASSRGYNEQFFGPGTRLTVL.

The genes are TRBV19 and TRBJ2-1; 10 bases fit TRBD1. The V segment lost 1 base and the J segment 9 bases; nucleotides outside the gene matches: 6. This CDR3 has 15 residues. From germline, CDR1 is LNHDA and CDR2 SQIVND (reference sequence). The CDR3 here is CASSIGGQGTGEQFF. The CDR3 DNA follows: TGTGCCAGTAGTATAGGGGGACAGGGGACGGGTGAGCAGTTCTTC.

This chain links TRBV19 with TRBJ1-1; 7 positions match TRBD1. The CDR3 loop spans 15 amino acids. In germline, CDR1 is LNHDA, CDR2 SQIVND (reference sequence). Unmatched junction bases numbered 8, after V lost 7 bases and J lost 0 bases. The CDR3 sequence is CASTINRGVNTEAFF. CDR3 coding DNA: TGTGCCAGTACTATTAACAGGGGCGTGAACACTGAAGCTTTCTTT.

The V call is TRBV18, the J call TRBJ1-1; tentative D call: TRBD1 (6 bases). Germline assignment: CDR1 KGHSH and CDR2 LQKENI. This CDR3 comprises 13 residues. Trimming removed 4 bases at V and 1 base at J, with 7 bases between. CDR3 DNA: TGTGCCAGCTCACTGGGACAGAACACTGAAGCTTTCTTT. Its translation: CASSLGQNTEAFF. Based on the CDR3 plus reference TRBV18 and TRBJ1-1, the full variable domain is NAGVMQNPRHLVRRRGQEARLRCSPMKGHSHVYWYRQLPEEGLKFMVYLQKENIIDESGMPKERFSAEFPKEGPSILRIQQVVRGDSAAYFCASSLGQNTEAFFGQGTRLTVV.

This chain uses TRBV10-3 with TRBJ2-1, with 7 bases that match TRBD1. There are 13 residues in the CDR3. Germline loops: CDR1 ENHRY, CDR2 SYGVKD. Trimming took 8 bases from V and 2 from J; bases not matched to a gene: 3. The chain's CDR3 is CAIAQGAYNEQFF. The CDR3 nucleotides read TGTGCCATCGCCCAGGGGGCCTACAATGAGCAGTTCTTC.

The chain employs TRBV27 and TRBJ1-5; 8 bases fit TRBD1. CDR1 and CDR2 (germline): MNHEY, SMNVEV (reference sequence). J was trimmed by 6 bases and V by 5 bases; bases with no gene match: 6. The CDR3 has 14 amino acids. This chain's CDR3 is CASSPDRGGQPQHF. CDR3 nucleotides: TGTGCCAGCAGTCCCGACAGGGGAGGTCAGCCCCAGCATTTT.

The chain links TRBV25-1 to TRBJ2-1, with TRBD1 identical over 9 bases. V lost 2 bases, J lost 14 bases, and 10 bases stayed unmatched. Germline CDR1 is MGHDK and CDR2 is SYGVNS. This CDR3 spans 14 amino acids. CDR3 in DNA: TGTGCCAGCAGTGAAGGGGGGACAGGGTCGGTTGAGTTCTTC. This encodes CASSEGGTGSVEFF.

This chain joins TRBV9 and TRBJ2-5; D perhaps matches TRBD2 (5 bases). This CDR3 region has 15 residues. The germline gives CDR1 SGDLS, CDR2 YYNGEE. V lost 4 bases and J 5 bases, leaving 18 bases between the germline ends. Here the CDR3 reads CASSSEYGGLETQYF. Here the CDR3 DNA reads TGTGCCAGCAGCTCCGAATACGGCGGGTTGGAGACCCAGTACTTC.

J is TRBJ2-3 and V is TRBV7-9, with D possibly being TRBD2 (6 bases). Trimming removed 5 bases at V and 5 bases at J, with 14 bases between. The V gene's germline CDR1 is SEHNR and CDR2 FQNEAQ (reference sequence). The CDR3 has 14 residues. The CDR3 DNA reads TGTGCCAGCAGCCCAGTTGACGGGGGAGATACGCAGTATTTT. Its protein product is CASSPVDGGDTQYF.